Given below is one T cell receptor (beta chain) in context. The antigen is unknown. This sample is drawn from a study of cytomegalovirus exposure and HLA in healthy donors. General observations from the study: HLA restriction was apparent for most CMV-associated TCR beta chains in a later analysis.

Germline V gene sequence: CDR1 SGHRS, CDR2 YFSETQ. The CDR3 is 13 residues long. V lost 4 bases, J lost 3 bases, and 10 bases lay in between. PCR amplification relied on 60 Vbeta primers (plus 13 Jbeta primers). Sequencing was performed with immunoSEQ multiplex PCR; in TCRdb, only in-frame clones are kept and a portion is missing. Of around 110,000 clones listed, 70% to 80% are singletons. V usage is TRBV5-1 and J usage is TRBJ1-2; TRBD1 is a possible D gene (5 bases). The sample was PBMCs. This clonotype was sampled from a woman aged 18-35 years in good health and CMV-seronegative. In DNA form, the CDR3 reads TGCGCCAGCAGCATCAGGGTAGACTATGGCTACACCTTC. Amino acids: CASSIRVDYGYTF.